The 5 T cell receptor beta chains below were found in one sample sequenced in a study of T-cell memory formation after mild COVID-19. TCRdb called the 5' RACE reads again in MiXCR, with one record for every CDR3 protein. Of around 320,000 distinct CDR3 sequences in the sample, around 15% were seen once. The sequenced material came from PBMCs or a T cell subset sorted from them (not recorded which). The receptors were gathered from a young man who had mild COVID-19 (a few samples of this study predate the infection). Cell type and time point are not known.

J is TRBJ2-1 and V is TRBV15; D remains unclear. CDR1 is LNHNV, CDR2 YYDKDF, per germline (reference sequence). Trimming left V 5 bases short and J 3 bases short, with 5 bases between. The CDR3 totals 12 residues. CDR3 in amino acids: CATSRNYNEQFF. The CDR3 DNA follows: TGTGCCACCAGCCGGAACTACAATGAGCAGTTCTTC.

This chain uses TRBV6-5 with TRBJ1-2; D is unresolved. CDR3 length: 12 amino acids. Trimming took off 2 bases at V and 8 bases at J, with 9 bases between the two ends. Germline lookup yields CDR1 MNHEY and CDR2 SVGAGI. CDR3 nucleotides: TGTGCCAGCAGTTACATCGGTCGAGGCTACACCTTC. Its translation is CASSYIGRGYTF.

The sample holds one count of this clonotype. The chain uses TRBV7-3 and TRBJ2-6, with TRBD2 matching over 7 bases. The trim removed 2 bases at V and 2 bases at J, leaving 3 bases unmatched. Germline CDR1 and CDR2: SGHTA and FQGTGA. CDR3 size: 16 residues. CDR3 sequence reads: CASSLGGGAGANVLTF. CDR3 coding DNA: TGTGCCAGCAGCTTAGGTGGGGGGGCTGGGGCCAACGTCCTGACTTTC.

This clonotype was observed a few times. The chain uses TRBV5-4 and TRBJ2-5; tentatively, D is TRBD1 (6 bases). Trimming stripped 4 bases from V and 1 base from J, with 11 bases between. The CDR3 sequence is 14 residues long. CDR1 and CDR2 (germline): SGHNT, YYREEE (reference sequence). CDR3 amino acids: CASSGTGIQETQYF. CDR3 coding DNA: TGTGCCAGCAGCGGAACAGGGATCCAAGAGACCCAGTACTTC.

This clonotype turned up a few times. The J gene is TRBJ2-3, the V gene TRBV10-2; 9 bases match TRBD2. The CDR3 contains 14 residues. The junction had 1 base not matched to a gene; V was cut back by 4 bases and J by 2 bases. Germline CDR1 reads WSHSY; CDR2 reads SAAADI. Here the CDR3 DNA reads TGCGCCAGCAGTGTAGCGGGGGCCACAGATACGCAGTATTTT. It specifies CASSVAGATDTQYF.